Sequencing of this T cell receptor (beta chain) was carried out in a study of blood T cell repertoires in COVID-19. The CDR3 runs 13 residues. The germline V gene has CDR1 SEHNR and CDR2 FQNEAQ (reference sequence). V lost 1 base to trimming and J lost 4 bases, with 7 bases between them. In Seattle, patients joined the study during active infection and were tracked longitudinally. The table came from immunoSEQ multiplex PCR; TCRdb's copy has only in-frame clones and leaves some out. The table has around 50,000 clones, roughly 87% seen once. This TCR derives from a woman of 80 years or more with COVID-19, enrolled during active disease. Sequences were obtained from peripheral blood. The chain has TRBV7-9 and TRBJ1-1; D is undetermined. The CDR3 DNA reads TGTGCCAGCAGCTTAGTGGCGGTCACTGAAGCTTTCTTT. Protein: CASSLVAVTEAFF.